The T cell receptor beta chain under discussion was sequenced for a study of neurological immune-mediated disorders. Germline loops: CDR1 SGHRS, CDR2 YFSETQ. Trimming removed 3 bases from V and 0 bases from J; junction bases left unmatched: 6. CDR3 length: 16 amino acids. TCRdb redid the calling of the 5' RACE reads with MiXCR, one entry per CDR3 protein. Of 85,000 to 100,000 distinct CDR3 sequences listed, 3.5% to 4% are singletons. The sample taken for sequencing was PBMCs. V is TRBV5-1 and J is TRBJ1-2; 9 nucleotides align to TRBD1. The receptor was derived from a young woman with multiple sclerosis. CDR3 sequence: CASSSGQGTANYGYTF. Written as DNA, the CDR3 is TGCGCCAGCAGCTCCGGACAGGGGACGGCTAACTATGGCTACACCTTC.